The source of this T cell receptor (beta chain) is a study of CXCR3 chemokines and chemotherapy response in bladder cancer (dated by TCRdb to the early 2020s). Broadly, across the study: The study tested whether activity of the CXCR3 chemokine system within human bladder cancer tumors predicted response to chemotherapy.

The V end loses 3 bases and the J end loses 3 bases, and a stretch of 17 bases separates them. The CDR3 runs 16 residues from the cysteine to the phenylalanine. The retained sequence is limited to the CDR3, 48 bases, with the frame set at the first base. The germline V gene (reference sequence) gives CDR1 as LNHDA and CDR2 as SQIVND. By sample share, this clonotype is medium-sized (0.01 to 0.1%). Its antigen is unknown. Base qualities were left out, and no much larger clone turns up one base away. Library construction relied on PCR. Sequenced using an Illumina HiSeq 2500. TCRdb reprocessed the public reads (quality trimming at Q25 with fastp, clone calling with MiXCR) and kept in-frame beta chains. Each CDR3 protein gets just one entry, which takes the most common genes and DNA from the rows behind it. The table for this sample lists several thousand distinct CDR3 sequences; 17% of them were counted only once. The ten largest clones take up around 20% of the sample.

The chain is encoded by TRBV19 joined to TRBJ2-5; perhaps TRBD2 is the D gene, with 7 bases matching. Sampling was carried out from a patient whose treatment included neoadjuvant chemotherapy. The TCR was taken from a human donor with bladder cancer that did not respond to neoadjuvant chemotherapy. The sequenced DNA is TGTGCCAGTAGTATTTCGGCGGGGGCGACTGAAGAGACCCAGTACTTC. It codes for CASSISAGATEETQYF.